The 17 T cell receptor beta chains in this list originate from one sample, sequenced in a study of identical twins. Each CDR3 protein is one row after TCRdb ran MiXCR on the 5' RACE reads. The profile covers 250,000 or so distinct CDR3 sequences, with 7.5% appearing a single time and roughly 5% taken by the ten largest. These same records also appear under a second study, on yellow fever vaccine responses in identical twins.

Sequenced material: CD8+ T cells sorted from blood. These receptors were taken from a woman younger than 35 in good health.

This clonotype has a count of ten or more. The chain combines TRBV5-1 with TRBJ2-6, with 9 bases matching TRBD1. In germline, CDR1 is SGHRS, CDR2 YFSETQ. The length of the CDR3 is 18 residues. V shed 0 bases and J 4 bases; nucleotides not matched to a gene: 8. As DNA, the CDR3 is TGCGCCAGCAGCTTGGGGACAGGGGCCTTCTACGGGGCCAACGTCCTGACTTTC. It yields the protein CASSLGTGAFYGANVLTF. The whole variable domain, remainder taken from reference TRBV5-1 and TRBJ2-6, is KAGVTQTPRYLIKTRGQQVTLSCSPISGHRSVSWYQQTPGQGLQFLFEYFSETQRNKGNFPGRFSGRQFSNSRSEMNVSTLELGDSALYLCASSLGTGAFYGANVLTFGAGSRLTVL.

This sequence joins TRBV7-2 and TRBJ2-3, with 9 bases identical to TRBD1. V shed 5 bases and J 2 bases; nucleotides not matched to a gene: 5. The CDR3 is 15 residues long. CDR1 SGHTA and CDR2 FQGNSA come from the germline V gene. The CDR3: CASSPWTGDTDTQYF. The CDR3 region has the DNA TGTGCCAGCAGCCCTTGGACAGGGGACACAGATACGCAGTATTTT. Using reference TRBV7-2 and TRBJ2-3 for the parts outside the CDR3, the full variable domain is GAGVSQSPSNKVTEKGKDVELRCDPISGHTALYWYRQSLGQGLEFLIYFQGNSAPDKSGLPSDRFSAERTGGSVSTLTIQRTQQEDSAVYLCASSPWTGDTDTQYFGPGTRLTVL.

The CDR3 DNA follows: TGTGCCAGCAGTTTATCGTGGGGGACAGGGGGCCCCTACAATGAGCAGTTCTTC. Amino acid sequence: CASSLSWGTGGPYNEQFF. The chain joins TRBV27 to TRBJ2-1, with 12 nucleotides matching TRBD1. Germline V gives CDR1 MNHEY, CDR2 SMNVEV (reference sequence). The CDR3 is made up of 18 amino acids. V was clipped by 0 bases and J by 2 bases; unmatched bases: 5.

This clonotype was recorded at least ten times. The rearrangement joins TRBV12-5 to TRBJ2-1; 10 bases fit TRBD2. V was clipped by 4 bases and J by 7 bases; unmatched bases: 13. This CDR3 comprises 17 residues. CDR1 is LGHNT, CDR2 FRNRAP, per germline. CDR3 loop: CASGSPSGSPRGNEQFF. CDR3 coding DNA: TGTGCTAGTGGTTCTCCTAGCGGGAGTCCCCGGGGGAATGAGCAGTTCTTC.

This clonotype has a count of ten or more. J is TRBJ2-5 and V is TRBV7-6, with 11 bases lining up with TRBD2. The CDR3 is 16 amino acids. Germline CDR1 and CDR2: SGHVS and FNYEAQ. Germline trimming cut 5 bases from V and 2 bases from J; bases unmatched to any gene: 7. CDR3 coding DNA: TGTGCCAGCAGCATCCTAGCGGGGGGCCAACAAGAGACCCAGTACTTC. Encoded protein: CASSILAGGQQETQYF.

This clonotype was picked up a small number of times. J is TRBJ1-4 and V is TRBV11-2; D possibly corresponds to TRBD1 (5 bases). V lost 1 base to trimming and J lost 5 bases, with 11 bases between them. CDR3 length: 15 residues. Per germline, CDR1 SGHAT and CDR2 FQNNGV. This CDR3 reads CASSLGAGPNEKLFF. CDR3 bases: TGTGCCAGCAGCTTAGGCGCGGGACCCAATGAAAAACTGTTTTTT.

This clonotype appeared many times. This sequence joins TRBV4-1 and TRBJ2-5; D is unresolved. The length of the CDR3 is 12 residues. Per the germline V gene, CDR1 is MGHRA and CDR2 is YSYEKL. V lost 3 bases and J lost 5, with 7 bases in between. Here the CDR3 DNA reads TGCGCCAGCAGCCATCATTTGGAGACCCAGTACTTC. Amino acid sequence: CASSHHLETQYF.

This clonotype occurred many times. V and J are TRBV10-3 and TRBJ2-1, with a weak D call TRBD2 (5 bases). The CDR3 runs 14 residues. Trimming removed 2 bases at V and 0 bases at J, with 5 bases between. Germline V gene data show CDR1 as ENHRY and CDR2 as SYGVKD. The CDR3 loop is CAISETSSYNEQFF. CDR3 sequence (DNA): TGTGCCATCAGTGAGACTAGCTCCTACAATGAGCAGTTCTTC.

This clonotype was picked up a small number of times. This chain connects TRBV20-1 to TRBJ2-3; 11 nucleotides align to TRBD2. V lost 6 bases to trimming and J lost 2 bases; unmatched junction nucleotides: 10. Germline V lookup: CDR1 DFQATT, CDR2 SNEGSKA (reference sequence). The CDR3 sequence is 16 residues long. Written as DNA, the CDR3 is TGCAGTGCCGACCCACTAGCGGGAGAAGTCACAGATACGCAGTATTTT. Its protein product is CSADPLAGEVTDTQYF.

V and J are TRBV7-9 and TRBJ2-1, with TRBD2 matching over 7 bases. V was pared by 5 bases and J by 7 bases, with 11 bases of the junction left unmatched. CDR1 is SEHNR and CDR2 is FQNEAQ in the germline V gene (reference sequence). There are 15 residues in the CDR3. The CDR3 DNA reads TGTGCCAGCAGCGGGGGACTACTCGTTGGGAATGAGCAGTTCTTC. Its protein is CASSGGLLVGNEQFF.

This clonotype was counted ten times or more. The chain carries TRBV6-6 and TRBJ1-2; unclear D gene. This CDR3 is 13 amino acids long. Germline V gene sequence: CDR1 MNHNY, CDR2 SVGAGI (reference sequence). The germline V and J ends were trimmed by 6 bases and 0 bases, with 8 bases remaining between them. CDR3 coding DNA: TGTGCCAGCAGCCTTTTAGCTAACTATGGCTACACCTTC. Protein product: CASSLLANYGYTF.

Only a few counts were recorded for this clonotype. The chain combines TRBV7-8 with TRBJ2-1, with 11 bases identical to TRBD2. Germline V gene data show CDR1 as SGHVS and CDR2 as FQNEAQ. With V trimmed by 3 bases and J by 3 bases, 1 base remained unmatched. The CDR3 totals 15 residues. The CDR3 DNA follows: TGTGCCAGCAGCTTTAGCGGGGGGGACTACAATGAGCAGTTCTTC. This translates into CASSFSGGDYNEQFF.

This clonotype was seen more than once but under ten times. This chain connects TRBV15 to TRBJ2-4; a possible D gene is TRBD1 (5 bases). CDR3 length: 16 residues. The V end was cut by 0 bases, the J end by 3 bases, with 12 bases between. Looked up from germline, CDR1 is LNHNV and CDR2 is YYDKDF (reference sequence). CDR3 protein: CATSRDGGAGKNIQYF. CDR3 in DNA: TGTGCCACCAGCAGAGATGGTGGGGCTGGCAAAAACATTCAGTACTTC.

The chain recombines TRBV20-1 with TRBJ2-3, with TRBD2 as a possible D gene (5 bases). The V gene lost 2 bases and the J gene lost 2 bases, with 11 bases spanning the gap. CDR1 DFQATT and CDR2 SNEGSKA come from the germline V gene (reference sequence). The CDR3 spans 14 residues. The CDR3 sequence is CSARLLAYTDTQYF. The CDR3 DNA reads TGCAGTGCTAGATTGCTAGCCTACACAGATACGCAGTATTTT.

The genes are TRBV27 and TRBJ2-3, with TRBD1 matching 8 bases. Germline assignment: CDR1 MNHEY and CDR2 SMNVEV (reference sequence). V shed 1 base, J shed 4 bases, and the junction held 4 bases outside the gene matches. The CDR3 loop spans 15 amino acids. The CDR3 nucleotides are TGTGCCAGCAGTTTATGGACAGGGTTAGCAGATACGCAGTATTTT. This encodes CASSLWTGLADTQYF.

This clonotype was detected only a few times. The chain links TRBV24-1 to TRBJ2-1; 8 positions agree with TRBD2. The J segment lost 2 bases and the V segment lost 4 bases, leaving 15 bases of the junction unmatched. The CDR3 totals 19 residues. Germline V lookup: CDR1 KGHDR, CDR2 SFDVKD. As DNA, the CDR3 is TGTGCCACCAGTGACCCGGGGGGGGGCCGACAGGCAACCTACAATGAGCAGTTCTTC. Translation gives CATSDPGGGRQATYNEQFF.

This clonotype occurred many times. Here the CDR3 reads CASSLGGLPSTDTQYF. The CDR3 DNA reads TGTGCCAGCAGTCTAGGGGGACTACCGTCCACAGATACGCAGTATTTT. J is TRBJ2-3 and V is TRBV12-3 or TRBV12-4; a weak D match, TRBD2 (7 bases). The CDR3 is made up of 16 amino acids. Trimming shortened V by 5 bases and J by 2 bases, and 17 bases separated the two germline ends.